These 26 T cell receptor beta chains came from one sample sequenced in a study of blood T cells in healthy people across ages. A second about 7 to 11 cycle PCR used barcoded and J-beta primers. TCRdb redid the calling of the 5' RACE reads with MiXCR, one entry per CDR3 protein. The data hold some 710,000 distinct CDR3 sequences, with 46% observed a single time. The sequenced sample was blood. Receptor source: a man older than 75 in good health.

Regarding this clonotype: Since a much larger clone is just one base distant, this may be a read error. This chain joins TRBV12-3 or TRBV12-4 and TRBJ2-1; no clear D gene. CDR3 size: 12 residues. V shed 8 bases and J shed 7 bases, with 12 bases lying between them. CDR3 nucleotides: TGTGCCAGCCGATCCTTTACTAATGAGCAGTTCTTC. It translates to CASRSFTNEQFF.

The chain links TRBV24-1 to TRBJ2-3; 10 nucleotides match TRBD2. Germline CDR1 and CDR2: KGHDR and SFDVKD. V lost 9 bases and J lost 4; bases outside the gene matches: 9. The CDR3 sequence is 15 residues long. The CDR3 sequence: CATGGSGRYADTQYF. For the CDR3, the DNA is TGTGCCACCGGAGGTAGCGGGAGGTATGCAGATACGCAGTATTTT.

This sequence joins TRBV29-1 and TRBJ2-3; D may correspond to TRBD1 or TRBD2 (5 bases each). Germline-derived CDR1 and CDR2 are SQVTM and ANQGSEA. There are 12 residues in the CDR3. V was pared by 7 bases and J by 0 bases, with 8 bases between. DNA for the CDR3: TGCAGCGGGTGGGGGAGCACAGATACGCAGTATTTT. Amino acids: CSGWGSTDTQYF.

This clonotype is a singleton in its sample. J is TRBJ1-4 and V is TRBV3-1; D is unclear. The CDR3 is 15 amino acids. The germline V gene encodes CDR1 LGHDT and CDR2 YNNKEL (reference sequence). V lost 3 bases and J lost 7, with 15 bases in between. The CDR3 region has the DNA TGTGCCAGCAGCCAGCTATCGAGGAATGCTGAAAAACTGTTTTTT. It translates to CASSQLSRNAEKLFF.

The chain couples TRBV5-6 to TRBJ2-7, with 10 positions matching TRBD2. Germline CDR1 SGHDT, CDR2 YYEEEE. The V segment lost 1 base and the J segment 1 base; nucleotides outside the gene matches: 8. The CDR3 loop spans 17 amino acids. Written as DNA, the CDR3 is TGTGCCAGCAGCTTGATGGGAGGACTAGCGGAATCCTACGAGCAGTACTTC. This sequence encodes CASSLMGGLAESYEQYF.

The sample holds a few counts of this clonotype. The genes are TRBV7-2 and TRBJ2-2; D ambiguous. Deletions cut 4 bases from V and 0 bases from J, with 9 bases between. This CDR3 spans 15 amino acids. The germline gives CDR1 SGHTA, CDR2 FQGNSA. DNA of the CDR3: TGTGCCAGCAGCTCCCTGACAACGAACACCGGGGAGCTGTTTTTT. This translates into CASSSLTTNTGELFF.

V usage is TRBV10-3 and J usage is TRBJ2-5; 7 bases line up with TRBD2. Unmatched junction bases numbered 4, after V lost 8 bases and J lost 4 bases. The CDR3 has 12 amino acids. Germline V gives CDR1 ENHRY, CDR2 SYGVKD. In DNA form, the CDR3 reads TGTGCCATCGGGGGGGAAAGAGAGACCCAGTACTTC. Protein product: CAIGGERETQYF.

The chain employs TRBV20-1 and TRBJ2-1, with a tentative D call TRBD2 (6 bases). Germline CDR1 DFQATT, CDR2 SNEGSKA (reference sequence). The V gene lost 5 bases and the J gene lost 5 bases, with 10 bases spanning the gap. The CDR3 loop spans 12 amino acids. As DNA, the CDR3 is TGCAGTGCTCCCCGGACTAACAATGAGCAGTTCTTC. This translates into CSAPRTNNEQFF.

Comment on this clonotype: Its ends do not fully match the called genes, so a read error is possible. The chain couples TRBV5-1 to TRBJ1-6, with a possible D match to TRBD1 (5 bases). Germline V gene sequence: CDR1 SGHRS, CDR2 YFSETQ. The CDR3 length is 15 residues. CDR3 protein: CASRPIPGGNSPPHF. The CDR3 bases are TGCGCCAGCAGACCAATTCCCGGGGGTAATTCACCCCCCCACTTT.

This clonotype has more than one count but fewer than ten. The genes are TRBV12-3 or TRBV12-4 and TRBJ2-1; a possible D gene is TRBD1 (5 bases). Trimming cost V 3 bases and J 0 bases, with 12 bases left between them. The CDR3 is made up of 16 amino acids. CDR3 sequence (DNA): TGTGCCAGCAGTTTTTGGACATCTGGCTCCTACAATGAGCAGTTCTTC. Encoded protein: CASSFWTSGSYNEQFF.

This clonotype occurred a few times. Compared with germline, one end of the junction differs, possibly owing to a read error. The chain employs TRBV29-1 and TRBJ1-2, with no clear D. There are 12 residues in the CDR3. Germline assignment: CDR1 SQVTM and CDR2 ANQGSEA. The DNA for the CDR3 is TGTAGCGTCCCCCAGACAAGCTATGGCTACACCTTC. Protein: CSVPQTSYGYTF.

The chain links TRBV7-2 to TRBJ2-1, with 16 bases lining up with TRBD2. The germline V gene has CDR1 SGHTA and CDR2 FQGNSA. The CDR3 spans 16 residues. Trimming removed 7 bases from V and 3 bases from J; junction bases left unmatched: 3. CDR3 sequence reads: CASKGLAGGHYNEQFF. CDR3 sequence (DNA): TGTGCCAGCAAGGGACTAGCGGGGGGGCACTACAATGAGCAGTTCTTC.

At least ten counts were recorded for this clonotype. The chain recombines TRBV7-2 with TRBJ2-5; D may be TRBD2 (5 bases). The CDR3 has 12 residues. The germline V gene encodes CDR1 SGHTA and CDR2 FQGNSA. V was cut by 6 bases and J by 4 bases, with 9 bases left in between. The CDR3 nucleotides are TGTGCCAGCAGTCCCGAGGGAGAGACCCAGTACTTC. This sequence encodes CASSPEGETQYF.

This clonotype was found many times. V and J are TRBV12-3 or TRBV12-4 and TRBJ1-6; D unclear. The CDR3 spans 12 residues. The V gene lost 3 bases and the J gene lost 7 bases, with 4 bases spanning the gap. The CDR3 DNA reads TGTGCCAGCAGTTTCTCGAATTCACCCCTCCACTTT. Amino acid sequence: CASSFSNSPLHF.

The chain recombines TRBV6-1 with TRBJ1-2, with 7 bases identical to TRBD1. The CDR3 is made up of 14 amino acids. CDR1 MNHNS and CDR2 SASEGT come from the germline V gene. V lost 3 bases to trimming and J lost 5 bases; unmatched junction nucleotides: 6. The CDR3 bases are TGTGCCAGCAGTGAGGAAAGGGGGCGTTATGGCTACACCTTC. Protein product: CASSEERGRYGYTF.

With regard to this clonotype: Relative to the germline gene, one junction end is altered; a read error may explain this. This chain's CDR3 is CASSFGAHEQYF. The CDR3 DNA follows: TGTGCTAGCAGTTTTGGGGCTCACGAGCAGTACTTC. The gene calls are TRBV12-3 or TRBV12-4 and TRBJ2-7; possible D gene TRBD1, 5 bases. There are 12 residues in the CDR3.

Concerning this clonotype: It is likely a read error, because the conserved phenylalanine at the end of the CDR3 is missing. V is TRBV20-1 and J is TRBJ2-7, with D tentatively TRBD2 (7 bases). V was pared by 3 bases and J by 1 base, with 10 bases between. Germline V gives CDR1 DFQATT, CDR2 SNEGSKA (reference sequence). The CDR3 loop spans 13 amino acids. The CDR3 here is CSASGGPSYEQYL. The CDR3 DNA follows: TGCAGTGCTAGCGGGGGGCCTTCCTACGAGCAGTACTTA.

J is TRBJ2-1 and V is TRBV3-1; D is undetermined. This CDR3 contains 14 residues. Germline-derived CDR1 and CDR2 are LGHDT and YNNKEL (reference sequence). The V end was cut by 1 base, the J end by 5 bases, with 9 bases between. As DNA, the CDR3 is TGTGCCAGCAGCCAAGTTCCACGAAACAATGAGCAGTTCTTC. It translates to CASSQVPRNNEQFF.

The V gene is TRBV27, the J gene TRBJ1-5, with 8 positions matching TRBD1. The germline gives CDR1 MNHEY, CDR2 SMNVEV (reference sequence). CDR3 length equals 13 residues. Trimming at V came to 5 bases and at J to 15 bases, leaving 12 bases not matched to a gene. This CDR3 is CASSISPDRVVHF. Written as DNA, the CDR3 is TGTGCCAGCAGTATTTCCCCGGACAGGGTAGTGCATTTT.

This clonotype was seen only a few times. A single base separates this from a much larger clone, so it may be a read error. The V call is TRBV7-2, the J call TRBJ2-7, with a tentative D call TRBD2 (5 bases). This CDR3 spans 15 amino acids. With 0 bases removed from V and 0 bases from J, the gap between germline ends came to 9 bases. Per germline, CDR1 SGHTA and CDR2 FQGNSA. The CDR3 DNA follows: TGTGCCAGCAGCTTAGCACGAGCGGCCTCCTACGAGCAGTACTTC. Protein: CASSLARAASYEQYF.

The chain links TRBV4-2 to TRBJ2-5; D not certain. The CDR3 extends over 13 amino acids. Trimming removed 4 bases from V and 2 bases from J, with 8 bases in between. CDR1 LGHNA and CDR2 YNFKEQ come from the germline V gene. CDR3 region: CASSRLVQETQYF. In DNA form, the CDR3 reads TGTGCCAGCAGCCGTTTGGTACAAGAGACCCAGTACTTC.

The CDR3 region has the DNA TGTGCCACCAGCAGAGAAGACAATGAGCAGTTCTTC. This translates into CATSREDNEQFF. V is TRBV15 and J is TRBJ2-1; D unresolved. The CDR3 spans 12 residues. V was pared by 0 bases and J by 5 bases, with 2 bases between. CDR1 and CDR2 (germline): LNHNV, YYDKDF (reference sequence).

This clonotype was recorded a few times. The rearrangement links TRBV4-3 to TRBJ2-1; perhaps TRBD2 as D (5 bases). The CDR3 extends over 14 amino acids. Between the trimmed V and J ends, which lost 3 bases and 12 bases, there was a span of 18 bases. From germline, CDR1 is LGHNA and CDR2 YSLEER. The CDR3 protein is CASSQSPDYPWQFF. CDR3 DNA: TGCGCCAGCAGCCAGAGCCCCGACTACCCATGGCAGTTCTTC.

The CDR3 sequence: CASSGGQNTGELFF. The CDR3 DNA sequence: TGTGCCAGCAGTGGGGGGCAGAACACCGGGGAGCTGTTTTTT. This chain connects TRBV2 to TRBJ2-2, with D possibly being TRBD1 (6 bases). Trimming removed 4 bases from V and 1 base from J, with 7 bases in between. The CDR3 has 14 amino acids. The germline V gene has CDR1 SNHLY and CDR2 FYNNEI.

The CDR3 here is CASIQGLAGINEQYF. The CDR3 nucleotides are TGTGCCAGCATCCAAGGACTAGCGGGGATCAATGAGCAGTACTTC. V is TRBV7-2 and J is TRBJ2-5, with 12 nucleotides matching TRBD2. V lost 7 bases and J lost 11; bases outside the gene matches: 14. CDR1 is SGHTA and CDR2 is FQGNSA in the germline V gene. CDR3 length equals 15 residues.

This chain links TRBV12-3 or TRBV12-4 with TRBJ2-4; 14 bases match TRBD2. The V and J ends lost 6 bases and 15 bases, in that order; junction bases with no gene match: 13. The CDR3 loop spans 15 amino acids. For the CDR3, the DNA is TGTGCCAGCAGGCTGGGACTAGCGGGAGTCTACGAGCGGTACTTC. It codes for CASRLGLAGVYERYF.